The 14 T cell receptor beta chains listed next were all sequenced from one sample in a study of blood T cell repertoires in COVID-19. Here immunoSEQ multiplex PCR was the method, and the copy in TCRdb shows in-frame clones only, minus some. Among about 200,000 clones listed, 85% were seen once. Sequencing was carried out using PBMCs or T cells enriched from blood (not recorded which). The origin of the receptors is a man aged 40-50 years who had recovered from COVID-19.

Written as DNA, the CDR3 is TGTGCCAGCAGTGAACCGGAGGGGATTTTAGTTGATGGCTACACCTTC. It encodes CASSEPEGILVDGYTF. This chain links TRBV28 with TRBJ1-2; D is perhaps TRBD1 (5 bases). Germline-derived CDR1 and CDR2 are MDHEN and SYDVKM. The CDR3 covers 16 residues. V lost 5 bases to trimming and J lost 6 bases, with 22 bases between them.

This clone appeared once. The V and J genes are TRBV7-9 and TRBJ2-1; TRBD2 is a possible D gene (6 bases). V gave up 3 bases and J gave up 7 bases, with 10 bases separating them. From germline, CDR1 is SEHNR and CDR2 FQNEAQ (reference sequence). The CDR3 extends over 13 amino acids. The CDR3 DNA sequence: TGTGCCAGCAGCTTCCTTGGAGGGAATGAGCAGTTCTTC. Translating gives CASSFLGGNEQFF.

V gene TRBV19 combines with J gene TRBJ2-7; TRBD2 matches at 12 bases. Per germline, CDR1 LNHDA and CDR2 SQIVND (reference sequence). CDR3 length equals 15 residues. After removal of 5 bases from V and 2 bases from J, the junction contained 4 bases not matched to a gene. CDR3 in amino acids: CASSEPSGRAYEQYF. The DNA of the CDR3 is TGTGCCAGTAGTGAACCTAGCGGGAGGGCCTACGAGCAGTACTTC.

J is TRBJ2-7 and V is TRBV7-2; 10 bases are shared with TRBD1. The CDR3 has 16 amino acids. CDR1 is SGHTA, CDR2 FQGNSA, per germline. Unmatched junction bases numbered 7, after V lost 5 bases and J lost 0 bases. CDR3 sequence: CASSISRDRGSYEQYF. CDR3 DNA sequence: TGTGCCAGCAGCATCTCCCGGGACAGGGGCTCCTACGAGCAGTACTTC.

This sequence joins TRBV14 and TRBJ2-5, with TRBD2 identical over 11 bases. Germline loops: CDR1 SGHDN, CDR2 FVKESK. This CDR3 is built from 14 residues. V lost 4 bases, J lost 3 bases, and 1 base stayed unmatched. The CDR3 region has the DNA TGTGCCAGCAGCCCGGGACTAGCGGAAGAGACCCAGTACTTC. Protein product: CASSPGLAEETQYF.

The chain employs TRBV11-3 and TRBJ2-3, with TRBD1 as a possible D gene (5 bases). CDR1 is SGHNT, CDR2 YENEEA, per germline. V dropped 3 bases and J dropped 6 bases, with 13 bases sitting between them. The CDR3 sequence is 14 residues long. The CDR3 sequence: CASSFGQGKDTQYF. The CDR3 DNA reads TGTGCCAGCAGCTTCGGCCAGGGAAAGGATACGCAGTATTTT. Drawing the rest from reference TRBV11-3 and TRBJ2-3, the complete variable domain is EAGVVQSPRYKIIEKKQPVAFWCNPISGHNTLYWYLQNLGQGPELLIRYENEEAVDDSQLPKDRFSAERLKGVDSTLKIQPAELGDSAVYLCASSFGQGKDTQYFGPGTRLTVL.

V is TRBV27 and J is TRBJ2-2; TRBD1 might be the D (6 bases). CDR1 is MNHEY and CDR2 is SMNVEV in the germline V gene (reference sequence). The CDR3 is 13 residues long. The V and J ends lost 3 bases and 7 bases respectively, with 9 bases between them. CDR3 sequence: CASSLIQGGELFF. Here the CDR3 DNA reads TGTGCCAGCAGTTTGATACAGGGCGGGGAGCTGTTTTTT.

This clone was seen a single time. The rearrangement joins TRBV27 to TRBJ1-2, with a tentative D call TRBD1 (5 bases). The CDR3 totals 12 residues. Germline assignment: CDR1 MNHEY and CDR2 SMNVEV (reference sequence). The V end was cut by 6 bases, the J end by 8 bases, with 13 bases between. The CDR3 reads CASSQIGEGYTF. CDR3 DNA sequence: TGTGCCAGCAGCCAAATAGGGGAAGGCTACACCTTC.

This clone was counted a single time. The chain links TRBV29-1 to TRBJ2-5; 8 positions match TRBD1. The germline gives CDR1 SQVTM, CDR2 ANQGSEA. This CDR3 spans 13 amino acids. With 4 bases clipped from V and 5 bases from J, the junction kept 6 bases outside the gene matches. The CDR3 DNA follows: TGCAGCGTTGGTAAGACAGGGGCCGAGACCCAGTACTTC. Amino acids: CSVGKTGAETQYF.

The DNA of the CDR3 is TGCGCCACCAATAGCGGGAGCGGGAGCACAGATACGCAGTATTTT. The encoded protein is CATNSGSGSTDTQYF. The rearrangement uses TRBV5-1 and TRBJ2-3; TRBD2 matches at 9 bases. Germline CDR1 reads SGHRS; CDR2 reads YFSETQ. This CDR3 is built from 15 residues. V lost 9 bases, J lost 0 bases, and 8 bases stayed unmatched.

V gene TRBV9 combines with J gene TRBJ2-7, with 9 nucleotides matching TRBD1. Germline values: CDR1 SGDLS, CDR2 YYNGEE. V was pared by 3 bases and J by 5 bases, with 9 bases of the junction left unmatched. CDR3 length: 15 amino acids. The CDR3 loop is CASSGGQGSSHEQYF. The CDR3, as DNA: TGTGCCAGCAGCGGAGGACAGGGGTCGAGTCACGAGCAGTACTTC.

The chain uses TRBV4-1 and TRBJ1-3, with D tentatively TRBD1 (6 bases). With 1 base removed from V and 2 bases from J, the gap between germline ends came to 9 bases. The length of the CDR3 is 15 residues. Germline CDR1 is MGHRA and CDR2 is YSYEKL. Written as DNA, the CDR3 is TGCGCCAGCAGCCAAGGTACAGGGCCTGGAAACACCATATATTTT. Protein product: CASSQGTGPGNTIYF.

V is TRBV30 and J is TRBJ2-7; 11 bases match TRBD1. J gave up 2 bases and V 5 bases, and 2 bases lay outside the gene matches. CDR3 length: 13 amino acids. Per the germline V gene, CDR1 is GTSNPN and CDR2 is SVGIG (reference sequence). CDR3 DNA: TGTGCCTGGGGACAGGGGGCGCCCTACGAGCAGTACTTC. Encoded protein: CAWGQGAPYEQYF.

V is TRBV7-9 and J is TRBJ1-2; D might be TRBD1 (6 bases). In germline, CDR1 is SEHNR, CDR2 FQNEAQ (reference sequence). CDR3 length: 14 amino acids. V lost 0 bases, J lost 5 bases, and 10 bases lay in between. The CDR3 region is CASSLATTGYGYTF. CDR3 sequence (DNA): TGTGCCAGCAGCTTAGCTACTACAGGGTATGGCTACACCTTC.